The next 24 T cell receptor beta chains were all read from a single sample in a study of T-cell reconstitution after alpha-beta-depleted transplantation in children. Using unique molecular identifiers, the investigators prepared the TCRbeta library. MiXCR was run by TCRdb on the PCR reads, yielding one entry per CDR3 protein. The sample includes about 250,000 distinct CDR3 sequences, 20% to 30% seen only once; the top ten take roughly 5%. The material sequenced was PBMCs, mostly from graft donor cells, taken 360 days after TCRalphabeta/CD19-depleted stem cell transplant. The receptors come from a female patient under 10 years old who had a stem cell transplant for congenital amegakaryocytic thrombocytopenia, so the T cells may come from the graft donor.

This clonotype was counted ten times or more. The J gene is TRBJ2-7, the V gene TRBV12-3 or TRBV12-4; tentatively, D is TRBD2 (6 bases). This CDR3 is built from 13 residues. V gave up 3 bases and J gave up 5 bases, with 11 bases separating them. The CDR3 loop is CASSFGGDHEQYF. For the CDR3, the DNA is TGTGCCAGCAGTTTTGGAGGGGACCACGAGCAGTACTTC.

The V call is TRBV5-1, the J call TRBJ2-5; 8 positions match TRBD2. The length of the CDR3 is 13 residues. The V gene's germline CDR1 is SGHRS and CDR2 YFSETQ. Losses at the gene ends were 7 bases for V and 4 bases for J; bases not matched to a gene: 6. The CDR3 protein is CASWGLVGETQYF. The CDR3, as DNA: TGCGCCAGCTGGGGACTAGTGGGAGAGACCCAGTACTTC.

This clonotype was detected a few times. CDR3 sequence reads: CAISRDRASYSNEQFF. DNA for the CDR3: TGTGCCATCAGCCGGGACAGGGCTTCTTACAGCAATGAGCAGTTCTTC. V is TRBV10-3 and J is TRBJ2-1; TRBD1 agrees at 9 bases. This CDR3 region has 16 residues. The junction had 12 bases not matched to a gene; V was cut back by 6 bases and J by 6 bases. CDR1 is ENHRY, CDR2 SYGVKD, per germline.

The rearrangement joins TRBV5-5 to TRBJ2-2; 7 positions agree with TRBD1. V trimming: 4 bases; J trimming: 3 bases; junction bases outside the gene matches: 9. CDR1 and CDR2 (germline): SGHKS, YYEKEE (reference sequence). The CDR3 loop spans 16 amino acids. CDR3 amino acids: CASSNPGTADTGELFF. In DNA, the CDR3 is TGTGCCAGCAGCAACCCCGGGACAGCCGACACCGGGGAGCTGTTTTTT. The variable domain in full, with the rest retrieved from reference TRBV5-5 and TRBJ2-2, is DAGVTQSPTHLIKTRGQQVTLRCSPISGHKSVSWYQQVLGQGPQFIFQYYEKEERGRGNFPDRFSARQFPNYSSELNVNALLLGDSALYLCASSNPGTADTGELFFGEGSRLTVL.

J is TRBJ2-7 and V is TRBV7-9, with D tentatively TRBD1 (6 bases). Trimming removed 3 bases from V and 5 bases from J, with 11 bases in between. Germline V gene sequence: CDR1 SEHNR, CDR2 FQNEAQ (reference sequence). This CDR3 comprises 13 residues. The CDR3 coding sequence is TGTGCCAGCAGCTTCTGGGGGCCCCACGAGCAGTACTTC. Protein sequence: CASSFWGPHEQYF.

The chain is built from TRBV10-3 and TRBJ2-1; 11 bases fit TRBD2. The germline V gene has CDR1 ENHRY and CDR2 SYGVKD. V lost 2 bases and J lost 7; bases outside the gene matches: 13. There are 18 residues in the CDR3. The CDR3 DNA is TGTGCCATCAGTGAGCCCTCCCTCACTAGCGGGGGTGGGAATGAGCAGTTCTTC. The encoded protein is CAISEPSLTSGGGNEQFF.

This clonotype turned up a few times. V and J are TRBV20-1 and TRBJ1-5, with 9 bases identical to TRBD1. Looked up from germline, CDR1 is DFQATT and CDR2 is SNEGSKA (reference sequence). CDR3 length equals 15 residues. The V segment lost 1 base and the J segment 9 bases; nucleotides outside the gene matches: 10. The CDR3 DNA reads TGCAGTGCTAGAGTCGGGACAGGGAGTGAGTGGCCCCAGCATTTT. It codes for CSARVGTGSEWPQHF.

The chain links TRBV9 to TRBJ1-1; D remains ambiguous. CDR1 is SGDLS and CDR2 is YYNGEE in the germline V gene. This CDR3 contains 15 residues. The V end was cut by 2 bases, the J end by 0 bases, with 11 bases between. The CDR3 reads CASSVLTAMNTEAFF. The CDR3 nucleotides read TGTGCCAGCAGCGTGTTGACGGCAATGAACACTGAAGCTTTCTTT.

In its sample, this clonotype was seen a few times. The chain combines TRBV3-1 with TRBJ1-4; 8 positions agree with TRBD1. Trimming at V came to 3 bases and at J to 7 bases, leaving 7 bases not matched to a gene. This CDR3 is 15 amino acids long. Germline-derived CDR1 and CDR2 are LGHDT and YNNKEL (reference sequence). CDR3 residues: CASSQIDRGPEKLFF. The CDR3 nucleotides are TGTGCCAGCAGCCAGATAGACAGGGGCCCTGAAAAACTGTTTTTT.

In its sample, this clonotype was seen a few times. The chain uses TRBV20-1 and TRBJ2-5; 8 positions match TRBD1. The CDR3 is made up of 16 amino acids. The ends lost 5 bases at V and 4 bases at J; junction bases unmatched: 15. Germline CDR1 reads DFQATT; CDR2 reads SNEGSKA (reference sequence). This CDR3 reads CSAGLDRGYWVETQYF. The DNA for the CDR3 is TGCAGTGCTGGCCTAGACAGGGGCTATTGGGTAGAGACCCAGTACTTC.

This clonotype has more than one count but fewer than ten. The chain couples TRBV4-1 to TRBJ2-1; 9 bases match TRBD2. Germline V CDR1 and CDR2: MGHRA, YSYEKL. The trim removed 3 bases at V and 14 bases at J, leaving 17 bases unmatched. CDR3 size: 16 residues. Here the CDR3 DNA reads TGCGCCAGCAGCCAGGGTTTCAGCGGGGGGTTTATGGCGGAGTTCTTC. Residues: CASSQGFSGGFMAEFF.

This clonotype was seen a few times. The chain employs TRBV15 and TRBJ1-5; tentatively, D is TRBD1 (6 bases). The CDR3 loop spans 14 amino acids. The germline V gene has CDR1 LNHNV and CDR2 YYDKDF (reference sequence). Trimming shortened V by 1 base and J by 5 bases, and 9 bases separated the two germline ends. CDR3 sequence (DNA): TGTGCCACCAGCAGAGCTGGGGGCGATCAGCCCCAGCATTTT. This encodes CATSRAGGDQPQHF.

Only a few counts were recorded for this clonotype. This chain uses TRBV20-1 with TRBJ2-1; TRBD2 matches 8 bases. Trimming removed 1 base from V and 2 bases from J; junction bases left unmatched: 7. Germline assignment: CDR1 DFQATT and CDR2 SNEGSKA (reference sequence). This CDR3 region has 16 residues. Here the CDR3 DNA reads TGCAGTGCTAGAGTTCCGGGACTAGGAACCTACAATGAGCAGTTCTTC. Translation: CSARVPGLGTYNEQFF.

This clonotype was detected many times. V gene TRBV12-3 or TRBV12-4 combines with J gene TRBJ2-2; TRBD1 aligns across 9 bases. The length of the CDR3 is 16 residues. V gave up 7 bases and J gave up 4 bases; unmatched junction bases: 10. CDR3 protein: CASTFWGQGLTGELFF. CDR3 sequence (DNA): TGTGCCAGCACCTTCTGGGGACAGGGCCTCACCGGGGAGCTGTTTTTT.

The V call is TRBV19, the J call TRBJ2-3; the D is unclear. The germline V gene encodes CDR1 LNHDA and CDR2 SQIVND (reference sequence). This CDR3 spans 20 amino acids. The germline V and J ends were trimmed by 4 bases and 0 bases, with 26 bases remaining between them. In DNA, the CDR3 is TGTGCCAGTAGTACGAAAGGGCATACTAAGGTGATTCCTAGCACAGATACGCAGTATTTT. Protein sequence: CASSTKGHTKVIPSTDTQYF.

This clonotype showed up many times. CDR3 in amino acids: CSGAGTTYNEQFF. The CDR3 DNA reads as TGCAGCGGCGCCGGGACTACCTACAATGAGCAGTTCTTC. This rearrangement joins TRBV29-1 to TRBJ2-1, with TRBD2 matching over 7 bases. Germline CDR1 reads SQVTM; CDR2 reads ANQGSEA. After removal of 7 bases from V and 2 bases from J, the junction contained 5 bases not matched to a gene. The CDR3 has 13 residues.

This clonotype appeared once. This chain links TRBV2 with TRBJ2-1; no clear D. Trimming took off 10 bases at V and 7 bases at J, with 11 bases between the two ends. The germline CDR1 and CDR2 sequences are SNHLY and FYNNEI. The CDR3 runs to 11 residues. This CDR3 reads CATMTFNEQFF. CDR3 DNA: TGTGCCACCATGACTTTTAATGAGCAGTTCTTC.

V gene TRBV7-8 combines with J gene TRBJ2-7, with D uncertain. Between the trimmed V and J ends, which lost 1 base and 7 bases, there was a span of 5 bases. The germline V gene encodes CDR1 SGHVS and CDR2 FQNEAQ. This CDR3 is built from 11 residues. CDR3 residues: CASSLVWEQYF. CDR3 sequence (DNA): TGTGCCAGCAGCTTAGTATGGGAGCAGTACTTC.

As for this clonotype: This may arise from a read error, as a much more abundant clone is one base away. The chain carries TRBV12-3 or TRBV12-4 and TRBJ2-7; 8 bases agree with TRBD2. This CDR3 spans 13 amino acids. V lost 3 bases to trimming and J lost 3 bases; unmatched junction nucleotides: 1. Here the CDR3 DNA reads TGTGCCAGCAGTTTTAGCGGGATCTACGAGCAGTACTTC. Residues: CASSFSGIYEQYF.

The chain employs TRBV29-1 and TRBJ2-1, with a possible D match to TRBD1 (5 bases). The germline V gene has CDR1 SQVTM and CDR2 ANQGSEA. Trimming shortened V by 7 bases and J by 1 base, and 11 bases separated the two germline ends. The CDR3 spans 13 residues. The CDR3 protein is CSALGVSYNEQFF. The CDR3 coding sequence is TGCAGCGCCTTAGGGGTATCCTACAATGAGCAGTTCTTC.

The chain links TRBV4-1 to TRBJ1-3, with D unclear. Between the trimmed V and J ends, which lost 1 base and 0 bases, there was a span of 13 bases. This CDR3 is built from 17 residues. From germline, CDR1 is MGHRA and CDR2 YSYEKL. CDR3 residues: CASSQVGAGSSGNTIYF. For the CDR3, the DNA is TGCGCCAGCAGCCAAGTCGGTGCAGGATCCTCTGGAAACACCATATATTTT.

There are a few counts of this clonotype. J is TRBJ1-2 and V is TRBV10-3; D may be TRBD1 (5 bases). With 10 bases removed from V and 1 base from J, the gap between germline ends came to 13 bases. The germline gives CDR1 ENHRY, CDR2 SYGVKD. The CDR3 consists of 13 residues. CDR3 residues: CATTGDFNYGYTF. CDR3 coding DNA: TGTGCCACCACGGGGGATTTTAACTATGGCTACACCTTC.

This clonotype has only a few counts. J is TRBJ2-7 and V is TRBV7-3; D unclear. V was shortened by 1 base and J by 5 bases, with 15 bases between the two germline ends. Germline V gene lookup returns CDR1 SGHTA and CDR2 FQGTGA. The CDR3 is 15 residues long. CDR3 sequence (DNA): TGTGCCAGCAGCTTAATTGCAGGAAGTCCCCACGAGCAGTACTTC. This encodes CASSLIAGSPHEQYF.

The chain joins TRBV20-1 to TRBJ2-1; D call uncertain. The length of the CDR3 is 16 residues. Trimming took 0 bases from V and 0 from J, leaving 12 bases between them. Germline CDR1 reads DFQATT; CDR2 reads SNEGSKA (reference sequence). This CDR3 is CSARDLSASSYNEQFF. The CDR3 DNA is TGCAGTGCTAGAGATTTAAGCGCGAGCTCCTACAATGAGCAGTTCTTC.